The present T cell receptor beta chain was sequenced within a study of monozygotic twins with inflammatory bowel disease. Researchers isolated total RNA from whole blood without sorting T cells. As regards this clonotype: The antigen is unknown.

Both the TCRalpha cDNA and the TCRbeta cDNA were taken through two nested PCRs, lasting roughly 16 and 10 cycles. TCRdb re-called the 5' RACE reads and catalogs CDR3 proteins one per entry, DNA excluded. The table lists 150,000 to 200,000 distinct CDR3 sequences. The CDR3 consists of 14 residues. CDR1 is SGHNT, CDR2 YYREEE, per germline (reference sequence). Notes on the study in general: Inverse Simpson values showed less TCRbeta diversity in IBD patients than in their healthy co-twins.

The receptor was derived from a human donor with ulcerative colitis or Crohn's disease, or a healthy co-twin of an affected twin (not recorded which). This sequence joins TRBV5-4 and TRBJ2-1; no DNA is available, so the TRBD1 call from TCRdb remains unchecked. Material for sequencing was blood. CDR3 protein: CASSPGQTSREQFF.